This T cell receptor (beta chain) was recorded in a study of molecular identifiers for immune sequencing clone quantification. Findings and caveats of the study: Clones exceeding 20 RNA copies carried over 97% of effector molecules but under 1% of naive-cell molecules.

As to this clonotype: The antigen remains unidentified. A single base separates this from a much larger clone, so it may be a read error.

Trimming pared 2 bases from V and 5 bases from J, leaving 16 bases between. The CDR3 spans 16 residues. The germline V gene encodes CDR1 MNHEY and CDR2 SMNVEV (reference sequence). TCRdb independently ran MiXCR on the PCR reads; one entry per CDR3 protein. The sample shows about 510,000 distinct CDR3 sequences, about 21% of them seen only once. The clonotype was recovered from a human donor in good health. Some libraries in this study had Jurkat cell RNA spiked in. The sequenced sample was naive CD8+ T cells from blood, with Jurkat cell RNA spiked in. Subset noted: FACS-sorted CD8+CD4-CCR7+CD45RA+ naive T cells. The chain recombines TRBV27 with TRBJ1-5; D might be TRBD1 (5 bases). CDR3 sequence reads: CASSLGSGLDDQPQHF. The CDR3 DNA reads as TGTGCCAGCAGTTTAGGTTCAGGGTTGGACGATCAGCCCCAGCATTTT.